This TCR beta chain was sequenced in a study of CD8 T cells in ankylosing spondylitis. General study results and limits: Clones linked to disease were reported to show significant enrichment in matched ankylosing spondylitis synovial fluid. Seemingly distinctive of ankylosing spondylitis blood was a TCR beta motif formed by eight highly homologous variants. In peripheral blood, disease-linked CD8+ clones occurred at relatively low frequencies.

The CDR3 sequence is 16 residues long. The ends lost 2 bases at V and 7 bases at J; junction bases unmatched: 12. Comment on this clonotype: The antigen remains unidentified.

Making use of molecular barcodes, quantitative 5'-RACE generated TCR beta libraries. TCRdb reprocessed the 5' RACE reads with MiXCR, giving one entry per CDR3 protein. The sample records 250,000 to 400,000 distinct CDR3 sequences, around 10% being singletons. This chain connects TRBV12-3 or TRBV12-4 to TRBJ1-1; TRBD1 agrees at 8 bases. Input material: blood, either unsorted or a sorted T cell fraction (not recorded which). This TCR derives from a female donor with ankylosing spondylitis or in good health (not recorded which). The CDR3: CASSLPLGAGGFEAFF. The CDR3, as DNA: TGTGCCAGCAGTTTACCTCTCGGGGCAGGGGGCTTTGAAGCTTTCTTT.